The sequence of this T cell receptor beta chain was determined in a study of OX40 agonist ivuxolimab in advanced cancers. The overall study: Those enrolled were 80% to 85% male, with a mean age of around 58 years and ages from about 20 to 85.

Patients with autoimmune history or systemic immunosuppression were excluded. The CDR3 runs 15 residues. The V end was cut by 7 bases, the J end by 2 bases, with 14 bases between. Germline V gene data show CDR1 as SNHLY and CDR2 as FYNNEI. Only in-frame clones appear in the TCRdb table, and some are missing; sequencing was by immunoSEQ multiplex PCR. The sample shows about 48,000 clones, roughly four fifths of them seen only once. The receptor comes from an adult with an advanced solid tumor such as melanoma, head and neck, liver or kidney cancer. V and J are TRBV2 and TRBJ2-2; D is possibly TRBD1 (6 bases). The sample in question was CD4+ or CD8+ T cells sorted from blood, obtained in a trial of the OX40 agonist ivuxolimab. The CDR3 region is CASTRARGNTGELFF. In nucleotides, the CDR3 is TGTGCCAGCACCCGAGCCAGGGGAAACACCGGGGAGCTGTTTTTT.